This record concerns one T cell receptor beta chain sequence. The sample comes from a study of blood T cell repertoires in COVID-19. The ends lost 4 bases at V and 7 bases at J; junction bases unmatched: 8. The CDR3 contains 15 residues. CDR1 is MGHRA and CDR2 is YSYEKL in the germline V gene. How the authors handled the data: Using reference gene primer amplification, nucleated cell counts were estimated. Produced via immunoSEQ multiplex PCR; TCRdb's table is partial and in-frame only. V and J calls and clone size are copied from that table; D and trimming were computed from the DNA. Here the sample spans 110,000 or so clones, around 83% being singletons.

The sample was peripheral blood. This receptor was taken from a woman in her sixties or seventies with COVID-19, enrolled during active disease. V usage is TRBV4-1 and J usage is TRBJ1-2, with TRBD1 matching over 11 bases. The CDR3 nucleotides are TGCGCCAGCAGCCCCAGGACAGGGGGCACGTTTGGCTACACCTTC. Protein: CASSPRTGGTFGYTF.